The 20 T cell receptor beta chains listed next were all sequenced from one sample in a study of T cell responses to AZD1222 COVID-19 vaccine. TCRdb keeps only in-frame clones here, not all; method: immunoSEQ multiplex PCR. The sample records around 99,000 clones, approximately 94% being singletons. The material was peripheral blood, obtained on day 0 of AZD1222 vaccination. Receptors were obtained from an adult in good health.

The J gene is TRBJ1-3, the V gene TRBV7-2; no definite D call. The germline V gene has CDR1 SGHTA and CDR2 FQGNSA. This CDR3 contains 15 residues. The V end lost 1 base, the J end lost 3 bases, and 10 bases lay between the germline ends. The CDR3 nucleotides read TGTGCCAGCAGCTTAGGATTCGTAGGTGGAAACACCATATATTTT. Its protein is CASSLGFVGGNTIYF.

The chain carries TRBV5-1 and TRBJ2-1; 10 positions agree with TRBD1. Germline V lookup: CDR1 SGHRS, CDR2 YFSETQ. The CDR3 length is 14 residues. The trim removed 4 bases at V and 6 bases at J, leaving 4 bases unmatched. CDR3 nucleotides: TGCGCCAGCAGCCCCCGGGACAGGGGCAATGAGCAGTTCTTC. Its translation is CASSPRDRGNEQFF.

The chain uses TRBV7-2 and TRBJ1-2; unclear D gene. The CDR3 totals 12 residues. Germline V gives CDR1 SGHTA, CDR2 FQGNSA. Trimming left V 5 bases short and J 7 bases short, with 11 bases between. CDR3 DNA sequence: TGTGCCAGCAGCAACACGGACCGTGGCTACACCTTC. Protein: CASSNTDRGYTF.

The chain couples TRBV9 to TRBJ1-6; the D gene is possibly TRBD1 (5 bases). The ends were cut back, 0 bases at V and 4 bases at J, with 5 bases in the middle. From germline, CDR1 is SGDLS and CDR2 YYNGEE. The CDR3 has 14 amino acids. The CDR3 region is CASSVGQYNSPLHF. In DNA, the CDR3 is TGTGCCAGCAGCGTAGGACAGTATAATTCACCCCTCCACTTT.

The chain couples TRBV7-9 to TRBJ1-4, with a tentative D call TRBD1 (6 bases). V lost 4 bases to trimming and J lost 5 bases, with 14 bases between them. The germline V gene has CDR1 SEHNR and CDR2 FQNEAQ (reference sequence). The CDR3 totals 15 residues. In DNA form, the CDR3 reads TGTGCCAGCAGCTACGGAACAGGGCAGAATGAAAAACTGTTTTTT. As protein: CASSYGTGQNEKLFF.

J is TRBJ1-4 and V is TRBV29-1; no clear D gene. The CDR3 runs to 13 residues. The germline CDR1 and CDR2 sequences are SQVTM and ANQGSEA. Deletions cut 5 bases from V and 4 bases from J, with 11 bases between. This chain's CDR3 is CSVLTDHNEKLFF. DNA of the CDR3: TGCAGCGTTCTAACGGATCATAATGAAAAACTGTTTTTT.

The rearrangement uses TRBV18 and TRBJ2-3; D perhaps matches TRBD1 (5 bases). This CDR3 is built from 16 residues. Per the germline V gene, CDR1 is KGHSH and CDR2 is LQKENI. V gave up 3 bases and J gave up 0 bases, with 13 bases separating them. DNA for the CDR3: TGTGCCAGCTCACCGGTCAGGGCATATAGCACAGATACGCAGTATTTT. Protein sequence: CASSPVRAYSTDTQYF.

The CDR3 is CASRTSPPTGTSKTDTQYF. CDR3 bases: TGCGCCAGCAGAACCTCCCCCCCCACGGGGACTAGTAAGACAGATACGCAGTATTTT. The V call is TRBV5-1, the J call TRBJ2-3; the match to TRBD2 covers 8 bases. Trimming removed 5 bases from V and 3 bases from J; junction bases left unmatched: 20. Germline loops: CDR1 SGHRS, CDR2 YFSETQ. The CDR3 length is 19 residues.

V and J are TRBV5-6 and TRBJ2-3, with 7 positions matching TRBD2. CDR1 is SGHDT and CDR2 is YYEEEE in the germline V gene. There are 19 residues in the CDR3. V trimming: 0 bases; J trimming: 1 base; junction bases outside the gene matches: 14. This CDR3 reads CASSLASFSRGRRTDTQYF. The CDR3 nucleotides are TGTGCCAGCAGCTTGGCCAGTTTTTCGCGGGGGAGACGCACAGATACGCAGTATTTT. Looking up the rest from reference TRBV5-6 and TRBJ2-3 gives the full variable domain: DAGVTQSPTHLIKTRGQQVTLRCSPKSGHDTVSWYQQALGQGPQFIFQYYEEEERQRGNFPDRFSGHQFPNYSSELNVNALLLGDSALYLCASSLASFSRGRRTDTQYFGPGTRLTVL.

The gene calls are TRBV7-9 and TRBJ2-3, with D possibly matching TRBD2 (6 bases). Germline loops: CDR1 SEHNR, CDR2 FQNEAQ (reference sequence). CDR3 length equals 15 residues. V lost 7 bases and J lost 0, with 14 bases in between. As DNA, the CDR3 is TGTGCCAGCACCCTGGGAGGCGCTAGCACAGATACGCAGTATTTT. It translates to CASTLGGASTDTQYF.

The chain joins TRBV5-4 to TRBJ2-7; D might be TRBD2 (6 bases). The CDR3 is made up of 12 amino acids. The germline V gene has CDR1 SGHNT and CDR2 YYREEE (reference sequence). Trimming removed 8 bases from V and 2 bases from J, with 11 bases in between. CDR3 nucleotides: TGTGCCAGGGGATGGGGGGCCTACGAGCAGTACTTC. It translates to CARGWGAYEQYF. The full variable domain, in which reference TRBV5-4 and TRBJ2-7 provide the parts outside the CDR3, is ETGVTQSPTHLIKTRGQQVTLRCSSQSGHNTVSWYQQALGQGPQFIFQYYREEENGRGNFPPRFSGLQFPNYSSELNVNALELDDSALYLCARGWGAYEQYFGPGTRLTVT.

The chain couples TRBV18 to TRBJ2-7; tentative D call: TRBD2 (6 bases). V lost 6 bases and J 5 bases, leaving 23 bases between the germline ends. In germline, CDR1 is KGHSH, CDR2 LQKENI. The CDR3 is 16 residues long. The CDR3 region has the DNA TGTGCCAGCTCCCGACCGAGGGCCCGGGGGTTGAACGAGCAGTACTTC. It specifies CASSRPRARGLNEQYF.

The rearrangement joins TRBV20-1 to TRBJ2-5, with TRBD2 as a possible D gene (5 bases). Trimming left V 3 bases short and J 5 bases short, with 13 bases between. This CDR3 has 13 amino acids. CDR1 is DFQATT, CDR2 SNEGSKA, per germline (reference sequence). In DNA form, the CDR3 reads TGCAGTGCTAGTCTGGACTTGGGTGAGACCCAGTACTTC. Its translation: CSASLDLGETQYF.

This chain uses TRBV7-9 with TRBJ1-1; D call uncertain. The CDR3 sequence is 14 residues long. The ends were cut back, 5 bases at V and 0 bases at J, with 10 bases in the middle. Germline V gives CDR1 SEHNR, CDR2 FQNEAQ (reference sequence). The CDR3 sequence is CASSPGRLNTEAFF. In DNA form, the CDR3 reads TGTGCCAGCAGCCCCGGACGTTTGAACACTGAAGCTTTCTTT.

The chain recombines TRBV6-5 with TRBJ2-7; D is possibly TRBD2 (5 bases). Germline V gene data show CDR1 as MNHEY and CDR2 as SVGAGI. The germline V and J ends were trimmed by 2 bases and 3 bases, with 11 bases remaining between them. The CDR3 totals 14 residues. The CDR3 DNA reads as TGTGCCAGCAGTTACAGGGCCGGACTCTACGAGCAGTACTTC. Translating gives CASSYRAGLYEQYF.

The CDR3 here is CASSLGTGAPNQPQHF. The DNA of the CDR3 is TGTGCCAGCAGCTTAGGCACAGGGGCTCCTAATCAGCCCCAGCATTTT. The V call is TRBV7-9, the J call TRBJ1-5, with TRBD1 identical over 7 bases. CDR3 length: 16 residues. V lost 1 base, J lost 4 bases, and 7 bases stayed unmatched. Germline V CDR1 and CDR2: SEHNR, FQNEAQ (reference sequence).

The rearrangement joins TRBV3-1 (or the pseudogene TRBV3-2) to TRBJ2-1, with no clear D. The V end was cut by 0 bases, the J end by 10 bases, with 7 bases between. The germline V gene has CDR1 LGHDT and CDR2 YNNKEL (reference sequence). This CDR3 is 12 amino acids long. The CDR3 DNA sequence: TGTGCCAGCAGCCAAGATAACTGGGAGCAGTTCTTC. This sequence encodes CASSQDNWEQFF.

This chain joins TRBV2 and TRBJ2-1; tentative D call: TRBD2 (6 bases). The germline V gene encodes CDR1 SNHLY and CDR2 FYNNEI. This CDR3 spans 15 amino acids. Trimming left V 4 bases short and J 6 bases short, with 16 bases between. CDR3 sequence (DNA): TGTGCCAGCAGTGTAAATAGCGGACACTTCAATGAGCAGTTCTTC. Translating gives CASSVNSGHFNEQFF.

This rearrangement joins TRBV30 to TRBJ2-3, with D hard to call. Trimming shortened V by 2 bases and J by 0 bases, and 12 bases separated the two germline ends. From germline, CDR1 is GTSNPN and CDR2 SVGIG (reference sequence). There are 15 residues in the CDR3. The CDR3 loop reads CAWSRQSASTDTQYF. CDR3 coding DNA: TGTGCCTGGAGTCGCCAGTCGGCTAGCACAGATACGCAGTATTTT.

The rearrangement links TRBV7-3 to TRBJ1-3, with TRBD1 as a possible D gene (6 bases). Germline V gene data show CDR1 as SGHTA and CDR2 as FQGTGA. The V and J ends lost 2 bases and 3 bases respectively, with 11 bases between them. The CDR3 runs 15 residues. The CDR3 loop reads CASSLSGGFGNTIYF. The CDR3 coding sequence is TGTGCCAGCAGCTTATCCGGGGGCTTTGGAAACACCATATATTTT.